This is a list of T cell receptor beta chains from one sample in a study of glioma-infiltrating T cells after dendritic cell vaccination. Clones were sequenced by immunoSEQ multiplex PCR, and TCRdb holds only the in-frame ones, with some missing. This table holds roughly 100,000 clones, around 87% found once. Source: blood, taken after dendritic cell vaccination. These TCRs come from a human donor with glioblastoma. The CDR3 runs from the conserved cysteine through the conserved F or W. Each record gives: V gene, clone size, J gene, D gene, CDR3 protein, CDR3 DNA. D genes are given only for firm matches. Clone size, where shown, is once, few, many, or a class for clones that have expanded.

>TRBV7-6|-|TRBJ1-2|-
CASSLAPSRVGDGYTF
TGTGCCAGCAGCTTAGCTCCTAGCCGGGTTGGAGATGGCTACACCTTC
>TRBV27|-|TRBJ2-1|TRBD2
CASRMTSGGNSYNEQFF
TGTGCCAGCAGGATGACTAGCGGGGGGAACTCCTACAATGAGCAGTTCTTC
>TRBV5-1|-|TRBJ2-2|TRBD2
CASSSTSGLNTGELFF
TGCGCCAGCAGCTCGACTAGCGGCCTGAACACCGGGGAGCTGTTTTTT
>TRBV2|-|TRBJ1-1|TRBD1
CASSVSGQGSWTEAFF
TGTGCCAGCAGTGTATCGGGACAGGGGAGTTGGACTGAAGCTTTCTTT
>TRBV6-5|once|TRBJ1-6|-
CASSYGGGANSPLHF
TGTGCCAGCAGTTATGGAGGAGGGGCTAATTCACCCCTCCACTTT
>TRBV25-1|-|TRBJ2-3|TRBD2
CASSEYSGRDTDTQYF
TGTGCCAGCAGTGAATATAGCGGGAGAGACACAGATACGCAGTATTTT
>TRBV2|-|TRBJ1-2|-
CASSASTGRYTF
TGTGCCAGCAGTGCGAGCACAGGACGCTACACCTTC
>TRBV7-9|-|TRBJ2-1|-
CASSLWVTSGNEQFF
TGTGCCAGCAGCTTATGGGTTACAAGCGGCAATGAGCAGTTCTTC
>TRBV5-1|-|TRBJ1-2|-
CASSLGTYGYTF
TGCGCCAGCAGCTTGGGTACATATGGCTACACCTTC
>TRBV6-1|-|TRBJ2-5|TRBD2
CASRLREWETQYF
TGTGCCAGCAGATTGCGGGAGTGGGAGACCCAGTACTTC
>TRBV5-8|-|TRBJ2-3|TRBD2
CASSPPGTSRTDTQYF
TGTGCCAGCAGCCCCCCTGGGACTAGCAGAACAGATACGCAGTATTTT
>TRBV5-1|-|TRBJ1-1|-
CASSDWGHTEAFF
TGCGCCAGCAGCGATTGGGGGCACACTGAAGCTTTCTTT
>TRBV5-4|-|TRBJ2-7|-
CASSKQGSSYEQYF
TGTGCCAGCAGCAAACAGGGTTCCTCCTACGAGCAGTACTTC
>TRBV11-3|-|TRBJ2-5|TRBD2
CASSPGGGETQYF
TGTGCCAGCAGCCCCGGCGGGGGAGAGACCCAGTACTTC
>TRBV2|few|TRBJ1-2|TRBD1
CASSTDRANYGYTF
TGTGCCAGCAGCACCGACAGGGCTAACTATGGCTACACCTTC
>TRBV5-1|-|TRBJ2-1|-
CASSFSSPAEQFF
TGCGCCAGCAGCTTTTCGTCACCAGCGGAGCAGTTCTTC
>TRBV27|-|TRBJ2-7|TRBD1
CASSRTGVFYEQYF
TGTGCCAGCAGCCGGACAGGGGTATTCTACGAGCAGTACTTC
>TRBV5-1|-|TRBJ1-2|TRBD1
CASSLAGTGGYGYTF
TGCGCCAGCAGCTTGGCCGGGACAGGGGGCTATGGCTACACCTTC
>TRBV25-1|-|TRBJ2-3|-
CASSEFGESTDTQYF
TGTGCCAGCAGTGAATTCGGGGAAAGCACAGATACGCAGTATTTT
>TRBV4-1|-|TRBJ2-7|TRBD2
CASSQEVLADSYEQYF
TGCGCCAGCAGCCAAGAAGTCCTAGCGGACTCCTACGAGCAGTACTTC
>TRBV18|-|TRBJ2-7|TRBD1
CASSETGGYEQYF
TGTGCCAGCTCAGAGACAGGGGGCTACGAGCAGTACTTC
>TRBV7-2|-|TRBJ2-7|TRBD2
CASSWGLAGDEQYF
TGTGCCAGCAGCTGGGGACTAGCGGGAGACGAGCAGTACTTC
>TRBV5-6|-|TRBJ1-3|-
CASSLTSASSGNTIYF
TGTGCCAGCAGCTTGACCTCAGCGAGCTCTGGAAACACCATATATTTT
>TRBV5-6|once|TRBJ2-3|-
CASSSYSRGSSTDTQYF
TGTGCCAGCAGCTCCTACTCGCGTGGTTCTAGCACAGATACGCAGTATTTT
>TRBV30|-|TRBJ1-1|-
CAWSRERGTEAFF
TGTGCCTGGAGCCGTGAAAGGGGCACTGAAGCTTTCTTT
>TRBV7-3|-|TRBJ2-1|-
CASSYSHSRGNEQFF
TGTGCCAGCAGCTACAGCCACTCCCGGGGCAATGAGCAGTTCTTC
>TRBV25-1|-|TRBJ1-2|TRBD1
CASRRDRGPGYTF
TGTGCCAGCAGGAGAGACAGGGGGCCTGGCTACACCTTC
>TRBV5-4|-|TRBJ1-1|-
CASSRSIMNTEAFF
TGTGCCAGCAGCCGGAGCATTATGAACACTGAAGCTTTCTTT
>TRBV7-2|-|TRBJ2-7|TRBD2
CASRSRGGPYEQYF
TGTGCCAGCAGGTCTCGGGGGGGCCCCTACGAGCAGTACTTC
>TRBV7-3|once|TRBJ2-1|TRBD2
CASSHLASGISYNEQFF
TGTGCCAGCAGCCACCTGGCTAGCGGGATTTCCTACAATGAGCAGTTCTTC
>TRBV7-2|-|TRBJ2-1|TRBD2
CASSLAVVSRGGYNEQFF
TGTGCCAGCAGCTTAGCAGTAGTATCGCGGGGGGGCTACAATGAGCAGTTCTTC
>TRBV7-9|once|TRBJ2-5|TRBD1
CASSPALQGQMYQETQYF
TGTGCCAGCAGCCCAGCACTACAGGGACAGATGTACCAAGAGACCCAGTACTTC
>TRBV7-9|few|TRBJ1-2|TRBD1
CASSLEGQGGYGYTF
TGTGCCAGCAGCTTAGAGGGCCAGGGGGGCTATGGCTACACCTTC
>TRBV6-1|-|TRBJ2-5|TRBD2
CASSGDYYQETQYF
TGTGCCAGCAGTGGGGACTACTACCAAGAGACCCAGTACTTC
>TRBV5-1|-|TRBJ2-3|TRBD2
CASSLWGLADGSDTQYF
TGCGCCAGCAGCTTGTGGGGCCTAGCGGATGGGTCGGATACGCAGTATTTT
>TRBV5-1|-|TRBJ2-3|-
CASSLAQQGTQYF
TGCGCCAGCAGCTTGGCGCAGCAGGGTACGCAGTATTTT
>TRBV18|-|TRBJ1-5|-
CASSPAGSNQPQHF
TGTGCCAGCTCACCAGCAGGGAGCAATCAGCCCCAGCATTTT
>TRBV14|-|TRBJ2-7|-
CASSQEGWGYYEQYF
TGTGCCAGCAGCCAGGAGGGATGGGGGTACTACGAGCAGTACTTC
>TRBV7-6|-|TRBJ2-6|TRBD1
CASSPNDRAGANVLTF
TGTGCCAGCAGCCCGAACGACAGGGCCGGGGCCAACGTCCTGACTTTC
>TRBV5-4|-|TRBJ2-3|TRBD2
CASSSPGTSGKADTQYF
TGTGCCAGCAGCTCACCGGGGACTAGCGGGAAAGCAGATACGCAGTATTTT
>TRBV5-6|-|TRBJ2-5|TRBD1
CASSPGGQGQETQYF
TGTGCCAGCAGCCCAGGGGGACAGGGCCAAGAGACCCAGTACTTC
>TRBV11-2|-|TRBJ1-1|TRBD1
CASSLGQGRTEAFF
TGTGCCAGCAGCTTAGGACAGGGGAGGACTGAAGCTTTCTTT
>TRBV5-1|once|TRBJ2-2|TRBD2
CASSPSWAGGAGELFF
TGCGCCAGCAGCCCCTCTTGGGCGGGAGGGGCCGGGGAGCTGTTTTTT
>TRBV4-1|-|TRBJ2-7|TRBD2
CASRRGLAGGPDNYEQYF
TGCGCCAGCAGAAGAGGGCTAGCGGGAGGGCCGGATAACTACGAGCAGTACTTC
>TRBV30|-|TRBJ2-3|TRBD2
CAWSAGGEDTQYF
TGTGCCTGGAGTGCGGGAGGGGAAGATACGCAGTATTTT
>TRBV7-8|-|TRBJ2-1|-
CASAARQASPYNEQFF
TGTGCCAGCGCGGCCCGACAGGCCTCTCCCTACAATGAGCAGTTCTTC
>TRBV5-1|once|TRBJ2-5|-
CASSLNTGQTETQYF
TGCGCCAGCAGCTTGAATACCGGACAAACAGAGACCCAGTACTTC
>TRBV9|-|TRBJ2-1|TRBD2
CASGKGEGLAGGWEQFF
TGTGCCAGCGGGAAAGGTGAGGGACTAGCGGGAGGGTGGGAGCAGTTCTTC
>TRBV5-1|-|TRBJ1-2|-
CASSLGGRENYGYTF
TGCGCCAGCAGCTTGGGGGGCCGGGAGAACTATGGCTACACCTTC
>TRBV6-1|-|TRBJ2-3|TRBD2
CASRPSGIRDTQYF
TGTGCCAGCAGACCTAGCGGGATCAGGGATACGCAGTATTTT
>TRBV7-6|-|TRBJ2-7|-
CASSLTGTSYEQYF
TGTGCCAGCAGCCTCACAGGTACCTCCTACGAGCAGTACTTC